This T cell receptor beta chain comes out of a study of T-cell reconstitution after alpha-beta-depleted transplantation in children. The CDR3 covers 14 residues. Looked up from germline, CDR1 is SNHLY and CDR2 is FYNNEI. V lost 1 base, J lost 4 bases, and 10 bases lay in between. This clonotype was counted many times. During its preparation, the TCRbeta library received unique molecular identifiers. TCRdb called the PCR reads again in MiXCR, with one record for every CDR3 protein. The sample has some 590,000 distinct CDR3 sequences, roughly a tenth seen once. The source of this sequence is a human donor who donated a stem cell graft to a child with acute myeloid leukemia. V usage is TRBV2 and J usage is TRBJ1-1; perhaps TRBD1 as D (5 bases). Here the sequenced sample was PBMCs from the stem cell graft donor, taken from the stem cell graft. CDR3 loop: CASSEVGVGTEAFF. CDR3 nucleotides: TGTGCCAGCAGTGAAGTAGGGGTTGGCACTGAAGCTTTCTTT.